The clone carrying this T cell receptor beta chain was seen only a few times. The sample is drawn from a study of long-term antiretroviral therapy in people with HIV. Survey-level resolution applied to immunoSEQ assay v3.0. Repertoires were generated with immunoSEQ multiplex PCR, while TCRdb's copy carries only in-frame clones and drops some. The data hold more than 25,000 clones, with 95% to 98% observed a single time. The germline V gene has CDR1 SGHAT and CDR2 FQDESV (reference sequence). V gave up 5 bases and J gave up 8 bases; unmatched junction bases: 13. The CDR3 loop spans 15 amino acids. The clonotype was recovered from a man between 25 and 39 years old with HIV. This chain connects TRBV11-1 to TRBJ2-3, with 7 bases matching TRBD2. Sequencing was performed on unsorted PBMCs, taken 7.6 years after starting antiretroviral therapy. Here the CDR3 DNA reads TGTGCCAGCAGCGGGGGGGGTAGCTTCGGGAGTACGCAGTATTTT. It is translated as CASSGGGSFGSTQYF.